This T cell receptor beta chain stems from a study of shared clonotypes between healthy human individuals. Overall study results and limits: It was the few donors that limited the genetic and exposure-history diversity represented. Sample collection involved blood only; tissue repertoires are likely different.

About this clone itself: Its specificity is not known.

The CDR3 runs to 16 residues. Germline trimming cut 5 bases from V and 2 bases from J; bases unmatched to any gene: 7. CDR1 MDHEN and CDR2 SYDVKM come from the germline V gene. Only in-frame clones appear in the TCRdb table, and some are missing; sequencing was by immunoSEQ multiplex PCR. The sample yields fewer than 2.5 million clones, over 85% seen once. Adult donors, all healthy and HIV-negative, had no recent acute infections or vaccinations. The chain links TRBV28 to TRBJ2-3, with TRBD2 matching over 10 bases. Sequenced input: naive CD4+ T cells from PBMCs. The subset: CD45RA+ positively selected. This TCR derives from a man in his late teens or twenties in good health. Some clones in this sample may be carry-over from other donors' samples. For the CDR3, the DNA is TGTGCCAGCAGTACTAGGACTAGCGGAATCACAGATACGCAGTATTTT. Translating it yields CASSTRTSGITDTQYF. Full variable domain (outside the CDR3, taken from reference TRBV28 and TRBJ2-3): DVKVTQSSRYLVKRTGEKVFLECVQDMDHENMFWYRQDPGLGLRLIYFSYDVKMKEKGDIPEGYSVSREKKERFSLILESASTNQTSMYLCASSTRTSGITDTQYFGPGTRLTVL.